These 13 T cell receptor beta chains originate from one sample sequenced in a study of memory CD4+ T cells and cytomegalovirus serostatus (dated by TCRdb to about 2019). Single viable CD3+CD4+CD8-CD45RO+ cells were sorted as memory CD4+ T cells on a FACSAria II. Receptor libraries were prepared by the immunoSEQ multiplex PCR assay. The immuneACCESS repertoire file appears here via TCRdb, limited to in-frame rearrangements. These files lack a portion of the clones; in checked studies, under half of the deficit traces to unresolved V genes, and the cause of the others is not known. This sample holds 40,000 to 50,000 clones; around 80% were observed only once. The top ten clones comprise approximately 1.9% of the sample. The material sequenced was memory CD4+ T cells from blood. These receptors were taken from an adult in good health and CMV-seronegative.

This chain uses TRBV5-1 with TRBJ1-1; 9 positions match TRBD1. The CDR3 runs 16 residues. The germline V gene has CDR1 SGHRS and CDR2 YFSETQ. After removal of 4 bases from V and 1 base from J, the junction contained 8 bases not matched to a gene. This CDR3 is CASSTGPGQGNTEAFF. DNA of the CDR3: TGCGCCAGCAGCACGGGTCCGGGACAGGGGAACACTGAAGCTTTCTTT.

This clone was detected a few times. V usage is TRBV2 and J usage is TRBJ2-3; 13 bases are a match to TRBD2. Germline CDR1 is SNHLY and CDR2 is FYNNEI. V dropped 6 bases and J dropped 12; count of bases not matched to a gene: 9. The CDR3 is made up of 14 amino acids. The CDR3 bases are TGTGCCAGCAGGTCGATAACTAGCGGGGGGGCCCAGTATTTT. Its translation: CASRSITSGGAQYF.

The chain recombines TRBV6-6 with TRBJ2-1; D is unclear. Germline values: CDR1 MNHNY, CDR2 SVGAGI (reference sequence). V lost 2 bases, J lost 7 bases, and 6 bases lay in between. CDR3 length: 12 amino acids. CDR3: CASSYVGNEQFF. The CDR3 DNA follows: TGTGCCAGCAGTTACGTTGGGAATGAGCAGTTCTTC.

The chain employs TRBV9 and TRBJ1-4; unclear D gene. This CDR3 spans 15 amino acids. Trimming removed 0 bases from V and 3 bases from J, with 9 bases in between. In germline, CDR1 is SGDLS, CDR2 YYNGEE. The CDR3 protein is CASSVGGRPNEKLFF. In nucleotides, the CDR3 is TGTGCCAGCAGCGTAGGCGGTCGGCCTAATGAAAAACTGTTTTTT.

The chain recombines TRBV9 with TRBJ1-1; 7 nucleotides line up with TRBD1. V shed 4 bases, J shed 8 bases, and the junction held 11 bases outside the gene matches. CDR1 is SGDLS and CDR2 is YYNGEE in the germline V gene. The length of the CDR3 is 14 residues. CDR3 bases: TGTGCCAGCAGCTCAGGGGGGTTCCCCGACGAAGCTTTCTTT. This sequence encodes CASSSGGFPDEAFF.

This chain links TRBV9 with TRBJ2-5, with unresolved D. CDR3 length: 11 amino acids. From germline, CDR1 is SGDLS and CDR2 YYNGEE. Trimming left V 5 bases short and J 5 bases short, with 7 bases between. CDR3 sequence (DNA): TGTGCCAGCAGTCATAACGAGACCCAGTACTTC. Translation: CASSHNETQYF.

V and J are TRBV30 and TRBJ2-5; 9 bases are shared with TRBD2. CDR3 size: 13 residues. Germline loops: CDR1 GTSNPN, CDR2 SVGIG (reference sequence). J was trimmed by 6 bases and V by 1 base; bases with no gene match: 3. The CDR3 loop reads CAWSGGLAKTQYF. The DNA of the CDR3 is TGTGCCTGGAGTGGGGGACTAGCCAAGACCCAGTACTTC.

The table lists this clone with a few counts. This chain joins TRBV27 and TRBJ1-2; D may be TRBD1 (6 bases). From germline, CDR1 is MNHEY and CDR2 SMNVEV (reference sequence). V was clipped by 4 bases and J by 3 bases, with 15 bases between them. This CDR3 spans 15 amino acids. The CDR3 is CASSSLGGGDYGYTF. CDR3 in DNA: TGTGCCAGCAGTTCCCTGGGGGGGGGCGACTATGGCTACACCTTC.

The gene calls are TRBV5-3 and TRBJ2-5; D is possibly TRBD1 (6 bases). TRBV5-3 is identified as an open reading frame with a role that is uncertain. The CDR3 is 16 amino acids. V lost 4 bases and J lost 1, with 17 bases in between. CDR3 DNA: TGTGCCAGAAGCGAGACAGGACGAATTGGCCAAGAGACCCAGTACTTC. Amino acids: CARSETGRIGQETQYF.

The chain uses TRBV27 and TRBJ2-2; TRBD1 aligns across 11 bases. Germline trimming cut 3 bases from V and 7 bases from J; bases unmatched to any gene: 4. In germline, CDR1 is MNHEY, CDR2 SMNVEV (reference sequence). The length of the CDR3 is 15 residues. The CDR3 region is CASSFGQGALGELFF. Here the CDR3 DNA reads TGTGCCAGCAGTTTCGGACAGGGGGCGCTCGGGGAGCTGTTTTTT.

This chain links TRBV6-1 with TRBJ1-2; a possible D gene is TRBD1 (6 bases). The germline gives CDR1 MNHNS, CDR2 SASEGT. The CDR3 covers 17 residues. Trimming took 5 bases from V and 4 from J, leaving 23 bases between them. CDR3 in amino acids: CASSKGLLGGDSYGYTF. CDR3 in DNA: TGTGCCAGCAGTAAAGGGCTGCTGGGGGGCGACAGCTATGGCTACACCTTC.

This chain uses TRBV19 with TRBJ2-2; TRBD1 aligns across 9 bases. V trimming: 7 bases; J trimming: 7 bases; junction bases outside the gene matches: 10. The germline gives CDR1 LNHDA, CDR2 SQIVND (reference sequence). The CDR3 contains 15 residues. The CDR3 protein is CASIYRDRELGELFF. The DNA of the CDR3 is TGTGCCAGTATCTATCGGGACAGGGAACTCGGGGAGCTGTTTTTT. Filled out from reference TRBV19 and TRBJ2-2, the complete variable domain reads DGGITQSPKYLFRKEGQNVTLSCEQNLNHDAMYWYRQDPGQGLRLIYYSQIVNDFQKGDIAEGYSVSREKKESFPLTVTSAQKNPTAFYLCASIYRDRELGELFFGEGSRLTVL.

This clone was detected only a few times. The rearrangement uses TRBV7-2 and TRBJ2-7, with D hard to call. Germline values: CDR1 SGHTA, CDR2 FQGNSA. CDR3 size: 12 residues. V shed 5 bases and J shed 3 bases, with 8 bases lying between them. For the CDR3, the DNA is TGTGCCAGCAGCATGAGACTCTACGAGCAGTACTTC. Its protein is CASSMRLYEQYF.